The present TCR beta chain was sequenced within a study of blood T cell repertoires in COVID-19. CDR1 SGHAT and CDR2 FQNNGV come from the germline V gene. J gave up 7 bases and V 0 bases, and 8 bases lay outside the gene matches. This CDR3 is built from 15 residues. The table came from immunoSEQ multiplex PCR; TCRdb's copy has only in-frame clones and leaves some out. This table has some 250,000 clones, 85% to 90% appearing once. The sample was PBMCs or T cells enriched from blood (not recorded which). The receptor's source is a young man who had recovered from COVID-19. The chain employs TRBV11-2 and TRBJ1-2; 7 positions match TRBD1. The CDR3 DNA sequence: TGTGCCAGCAGCTTAGATGGCCCAGGGGGTTTTGGCTACACCTTC. Translating gives CASSLDGPGGFGYTF.